The T cell receptor (beta chain) under discussion was sequenced for a study of T cells after posttransplantation cyclophosphamide. Broader study findings: Later blood repertoires were often dominated by clones from the donor CD8+ memory compartment. Tissue-infiltrating T cells from skin or gut overlapped little with blood T cells. After PTCy, TRB diversity resembled that of CNI/methotrexate controls.

Methotrexate plus calcineurin inhibitor accompanied controls' myeloablative marrow transplants; sampling was 1 year later. As concerns this clone: Its cognate antigen is unknown.

Repertoires were generated with immunoSEQ multiplex PCR, while TCRdb's copy carries only in-frame clones and drops some. The sample includes about 20,000 clones, roughly nine tenths of them seen just once. Germline V gene lookup returns CDR1 MNHEY and CDR2 SVGAGI. The V and J ends lost 2 bases and 6 bases, in that order; junction bases with no gene match: 8. The CDR3 sequence is 15 residues long. Sequences were derived from PBMCs, sampled 359 days after allogeneic stem cell transplant with calcineurin inhibitor and methotrexate. This clonotype was sampled from a female patient in her 30s who received an allogeneic stem cell transplant from an unrelated donor, was CMV-positive, and had acute and chronic GVHD. Some T cells may be provided by the graft donor. The chain carries TRBV6-5 and TRBJ2-5; TRBD2 matches 8 bases. CDR3 coding DNA: TGTGCCAGCAGTTACGAACCGGGACTAGGACAGACCCAGTACTTC. Protein product: CASSYEPGLGQTQYF.